The next 17 T cell receptor beta chains were all read from a single sample in a study of cytomegalovirus exposure and HLA in healthy donors. PCR primers comprised 60 Vbeta and 13 Jbeta primers. TCRdb keeps only in-frame clones here, not all; method: immunoSEQ multiplex PCR. The sample holds about 160,000 clones; around 74% are singletons and the top ten take around 2.4%. Sequencing was done on a sample of PBMCs. Receptors originate from a female donor in good health and CMV-seronegative.

The table lists this clone with a count of one. The genes are TRBV18 and TRBJ1-2, with no clear D. The CDR3 sequence is 12 residues long. Germline CDR1 and CDR2: KGHSH and LQKENI. The ends were cut back, 2 bases at V and 8 bases at J, with 9 bases in the middle. The CDR3 coding sequence is TGTGCCAGCTCACCAACACGGGGAGGCTACACCTTC. Encoded protein: CASSPTRGGYTF.

The chain links TRBV4-2 to TRBJ2-7, with D perhaps TRBD1 (6 bases). The CDR3 covers 14 residues. Germline V CDR1 and CDR2: LGHNA, YNFKEQ. V lost 0 bases to trimming and J lost 5 bases, with 11 bases between them. DNA for the CDR3: TGTGCCAGCAGCCAAGATTACAGGGTCGACGAGCAGTACTTC. This codes for CASSQDYRVDEQYF.

This clone was seen a few times. The V call is TRBV4-1, the J call TRBJ1-5; D remains unclear. Germline V gives CDR1 MGHRA, CDR2 YSYEKL. The CDR3 is made up of 13 amino acids. Trimming took 4 bases from V and 4 from J, leaving 8 bases between them. CDR3 region: CASSPTFNQPQHF. Here the CDR3 DNA reads TGCGCCAGCAGCCCTACGTTTAATCAGCCCCAGCATTTT.

J is TRBJ2-5 and V is TRBV19; possible D gene TRBD2, 6 bases. CDR1 LNHDA and CDR2 SQIVND come from the germline V gene (reference sequence). This CDR3 is 14 amino acids long. Deletions cut 2 bases from V and 3 bases from J, with 10 bases between. Here the CDR3 DNA reads TGTGCCAGTAGTATACCCGGGGGTGAAGAGACCCAGTACTTC. It codes for CASSIPGGEETQYF.

This rearrangement joins TRBV5-4 to TRBJ2-1; 9 bases are a match to TRBD2. Unmatched junction bases numbered 2, after V lost 4 bases and J lost 0 bases. Germline lookup yields CDR1 SGHNT and CDR2 YYREEE (reference sequence). This CDR3 spans 15 amino acids. CDR3 residues: CASSAGGSSYNEQFF. CDR3 coding DNA: TGTGCCAGCAGCGCGGGGGGGAGCTCCTACAATGAGCAGTTCTTC.

The chain links TRBV15 to TRBJ2-7, with a weak D call TRBD1 (6 bases). CDR3 length equals 16 residues. Between the trimmed V and J ends, which lost 5 bases and 1 base, there was a span of 18 bases. The germline V gene encodes CDR1 LNHNV and CDR2 YYDKDF (reference sequence). The CDR3: CATSSPRGRGSYEQYF. As DNA, the CDR3 is TGTGCCACCAGCTCCCCCCGGGGCAGGGGTTCCTACGAGCAGTACTTC. Looking up the rest from reference TRBV15 and TRBJ2-7 gives the full variable domain: DAMVIQNPRYQVTQFGKPVTLSCSQTLNHNVMYWYQQKSSQAPKLLFHYYDKDFNNEADTPDNFQSRRPNTSFCFLDIRSPGLGDTAMYLCATSSPRGRGSYEQYFGPGTRLTVT.

V usage is TRBV19 and J usage is TRBJ1-2; maybe TRBD1 (5 bases). The germline V gene has CDR1 LNHDA and CDR2 SQIVND (reference sequence). Trimming cost V 7 bases and J 4 bases, with 19 bases left between them. The CDR3 is 15 residues long. This chain's CDR3 is CASTPPGRVGYGYTF. In DNA, the CDR3 is TGTGCCAGTACCCCCCCCGGCAGGGTTGGCTATGGCTACACCTTC.

V usage is TRBV7-9 and J usage is TRBJ1-1; 9 bases are shared with TRBD1. CDR3 length: 14 residues. The J segment lost 4 bases and the V segment lost 5 bases, leaving 5 bases of the junction unmatched. CDR1 is SEHNR and CDR2 is FQNEAQ in the germline V gene (reference sequence). The CDR3 sequence is CASSPMGQGTEAFF. The DNA of the CDR3 is TGTGCCAGCAGCCCAATGGGACAGGGCACTGAAGCTTTCTTT.

This chain links TRBV27 with TRBJ1-4; 10 positions match TRBD1. The CDR3 covers 15 residues. Germline CDR1 MNHEY, CDR2 SMNVEV (reference sequence). The V and J ends lost 5 bases and 10 bases, in that order; junction bases with no gene match: 10. The CDR3 region is CASSISGTGDRKLFF. CDR3 bases: TGTGCCAGCAGTATCTCCGGGACAGGGGACCGAAAACTGTTTTTT.

A few counts support this clone. V gene TRBV14 combines with J gene TRBJ1-4; no reliable D call. This CDR3 is 15 amino acids long. CDR1 SGHDN and CDR2 FVKESK come from the germline V gene. V lost 2 bases to trimming and J lost 5 bases, with 12 bases between them. CDR3 loop: CASSQIRPENEKLFF. CDR3 bases: TGTGCCAGCAGCCAAATACGACCGGAGAATGAAAAACTGTTTTTT.

This clone was observed a handful of times. The chain employs TRBV6-5 and TRBJ1-2; no reliable D call. Germline CDR1 reads MNHEY; CDR2 reads SVGAGI. V was pared by 10 bases and J by 4 bases, with 13 bases between. The CDR3 consists of 12 residues. CDR3 bases: TGTGCCACCCGAGTTTACCCCTATGGCTACACCTTC. Protein product: CATRVYPYGYTF.

The chain couples TRBV18 to TRBJ1-3; maybe TRBD1 (6 bases). Between the trimmed V and J ends, which lost 3 bases and 2 bases, there was a span of 14 bases. The germline CDR1 and CDR2 sequences are KGHSH and LQKENI. There are 16 residues in the CDR3. The CDR3 sequence: CASSPIRGDTGNTIYF. The DNA for the CDR3 is TGTGCCAGCTCACCTATCAGGGGTGACACTGGAAACACCATATATTTT.

V and J are TRBV5-1 and TRBJ1-4; 7 bases are shared with TRBD1. This CDR3 has 16 residues. From germline, CDR1 is SGHRS and CDR2 YFSETQ. V lost 7 bases and J lost 0; bases outside the gene matches: 9. This chain's CDR3 is CASFRTGLATNEKLFF. The CDR3 nucleotides read TGCGCCAGCTTCCGGACAGGACTTGCAACTAATGAAAAACTGTTTTTT.

The chain joins TRBV29-1 to TRBJ1-2; 8 bases match TRBD1. CDR1 SQVTM and CDR2 ANQGSEA come from the germline V gene. The CDR3 is 14 residues long. V shed 6 bases and J 3 bases; nucleotides not matched to a gene: 9. The CDR3 bases are TGCAGCGTGTACTACCAGGGGGCTGACTATGGCTACACCTTC. This encodes CSVYYQGADYGYTF.

The CDR3 region is CASSELSAANTGELFF. The CDR3 bases are TGTGCCAGCAGTGAACTTAGCGCCGCGAACACCGGGGAGCTGTTTTTT. The rearrangement uses TRBV6-1 and TRBJ2-2; TRBD2 might be the D (5 bases). There are 16 residues in the CDR3. Germline V CDR1 and CDR2: MNHNS, SASEGT. The germline V and J ends were trimmed by 2 bases and 0 bases, with 10 bases remaining between them.

The chain combines TRBV4-1 with TRBJ2-2; 7 bases align to TRBD2. V gave up 1 base and J gave up 2 bases; unmatched junction bases: 10. This CDR3 spans 18 amino acids. Looked up from germline, CDR1 is MGHRA and CDR2 is YSYEKL. CDR3 sequence: CASSQGTAGVLNTGELFF. CDR3 coding DNA: TGCGCCAGCAGCCAAGGGACGGCGGGGGTCCTAAACACCGGGGAGCTGTTTTTT.

The chain carries TRBV28 and TRBJ2-7; weak D call: TRBD1 (5 bases). This CDR3 has 14 amino acids. The germline V and J ends were trimmed by 4 bases and 4 bases, with 14 bases remaining between them. Germline V gives CDR1 MDHEN, CDR2 SYDVKM. The chain's CDR3 is CASSSPHQGYEQYF. The CDR3 DNA reads TGTGCCAGCAGTTCCCCTCACCAGGGTTACGAGCAGTACTTC. The full variable domain, with the rest looked up from reference TRBV28 and TRBJ2-7, is DVKVTQSSRYLVKRTGEKVFLECVQDMDHENMFWYRQDPGLGLRLIYFSYDVKMKEKGDIPEGYSVSREKKERFSLILESASTNQTSMYLCASSSPHQGYEQYFGPGTRLTVT.